The 29 T cell receptor beta chains reported below all come from one sample, sequenced in a study of CD8 T cells in ankylosing spondylitis. TCRdb re-called the 5' RACE reads with MiXCR, one entry per CDR3 protein. The sample carries about 140,000 distinct CDR3 sequences, roughly 7.7% recorded once. The sample taken for sequencing was synovial fluid, either unsorted or a sorted T cell fraction (not recorded which). The source of these receptors is a male donor with ankylosing spondylitis.

This clonotype has at least ten counts. The chain joins TRBV20-1 to TRBJ1-2; D gene uncertain. CDR1 is DFQATT, CDR2 SNEGSKA, per germline (reference sequence). The CDR3 contains 14 residues. V lost 1 base, J lost 8 bases, and 17 bases lay in between. The CDR3 protein is CSARGQSGHSGYTF. Here the CDR3 DNA reads TGCAGTGCTAGAGGCCAAAGCGGGCATTCGGGCTACACCTTC.

This chain links TRBV6-2 or TRBV6-3 with TRBJ2-3, with TRBD2 matching over 10 bases. Per the germline V gene, CDR1 is MNHEY and CDR2 is SVGEGT. This CDR3 has 17 residues. Germline trimming cut 2 bases from V and 4 bases from J; bases unmatched to any gene: 9. CDR3 in DNA: TGTGCCAGCAGTTACCCCACTAGCGGGAATGAGGCAGATACGCAGTATTTT. Translated: CASSYPTSGNEADTQYF.

In its sample, this clonotype was seen many times. The V gene is TRBV6-2 or TRBV6-3, the J gene TRBJ2-1; D unresolved. Germline V gives CDR1 MNHEY, CDR2 SVGEGT. The length of the CDR3 is 12 residues. The V gene lost 2 bases and the J gene lost 10 bases, with 9 bases spanning the gap. In DNA form, the CDR3 reads TGTGCCAGCAGTTACCGAGGACGCGAGCAGTTCTTC. Protein product: CASSYRGREQFF.

The table lists this clonotype with many counts. The chain carries TRBV12-3 or TRBV12-4 and TRBJ2-3; TRBD1 aligns across 8 bases. CDR3 length equals 14 residues. Trimming at V came to 5 bases and at J to 5 bases, leaving 6 bases not matched to a gene. The CDR3 protein is CASSPDRGGDTQYF. The CDR3 DNA reads as TGTGCCAGCAGTCCCGACAGGGGTGGAGATACGCAGTATTTT.

The chain has TRBV2 and TRBJ1-2; D might be TRBD1 (6 bases). Germline lookup yields CDR1 SNHLY and CDR2 FYNNEI. Trimming pared 3 bases from V and 8 bases from J, leaving 16 bases between. There are 14 residues in the CDR3. CDR3 DNA sequence: TGTGCCAGCAGTGAGTACCCCCAGGGGAACGGCTACACCTTC. Translated, it gives CASSEYPQGNGYTF.

This clonotype was seen ten or more times. The V gene is TRBV5-1, the J gene TRBJ2-1; 7 bases are shared with TRBD2. This CDR3 is 14 amino acids long. Trimming took 6 bases from V and 8 from J; bases not matched to a gene: 11. The germline V gene encodes CDR1 SGHRS and CDR2 YFSETQ. The CDR3 sequence: CASKGTTSSDEQFF. For the CDR3, the DNA is TGCGCCAGCAAGGGGACTACCTCTTCTGATGAGCAGTTCTTC.

This clonotype has a count of ten or more. The chain recombines TRBV20-1 with TRBJ1-1, with D uncertain. The germline V and J ends were trimmed by 3 bases and 7 bases, with 15 bases remaining between them. CDR3 length: 13 residues. CDR1 and CDR2 (germline): DFQATT, SNEGSKA (reference sequence). CDR3 in amino acids: CSARKLVVREAFF. For the CDR3, the DNA is TGCAGTGCTAGGAAACTCGTCGTGCGTGAAGCTTTCTTT.

This clonotype has just a few counts. The rearrangement uses TRBV6-2 or TRBV6-3 and TRBJ2-5; D possibly corresponds to TRBD1 (6 bases). The ends were cut back, 0 bases at V and 5 bases at J, with 16 bases in the middle. CDR1 is MNHEY, CDR2 SVGEGT, per germline. The CDR3 consists of 16 residues. The CDR3, as DNA: TGTGCCAGCAGTTACTCGGTCCTCAGGGGTGGGGAGACCCAGTACTTC. Amino acid sequence: CASSYSVLRGGETQYF.

This clonotype is medium-sized in the sample. The chain has TRBV15 and TRBJ2-3; maybe TRBD2 (5 bases). Germline lookup yields CDR1 LNHNV and CDR2 YYDKDF (reference sequence). The CDR3 runs to 16 residues. Trimming stripped 8 bases from V and 1 base from J, with 19 bases between. CDR3 sequence: CATAERLSVGTDTQYF. CDR3 sequence (DNA): TGTGCCACCGCCGAGCGGCTCTCCGTCGGCACAGATACGCAGTATTTT.

There are many counts of this clonotype. V and J are TRBV7-9 and TRBJ2-5; TRBD2 matches 13 bases. J gave up 5 bases and V 1 base, and 7 bases lay outside the gene matches. CDR1 SEHNR and CDR2 FQNEAQ come from the germline V gene (reference sequence). The CDR3 spans 17 residues. CDR3 DNA sequence: TGTGCCAGCAGCTTAGGGACTAGCGGGAGAAGGGCGGAGACCCAGTACTTC. Its translation is CASSLGTSGRRAETQYF.

At least ten counts were recorded for this clonotype. V usage is TRBV10-3 and J usage is TRBJ2-1, with a tentative D call TRBD1 (5 bases). The length of the CDR3 is 13 residues. The ends were cut back, 10 bases at V and 0 bases at J, with 10 bases in the middle. The germline CDR1 and CDR2 sequences are ENHRY and SYGVKD. The CDR3 loop is CATRQSSYNEQFF. The CDR3 DNA reads as TGTGCCACCCGACAGAGCTCCTACAATGAGCAGTTCTTC.

V is TRBV4-1 and J is TRBJ2-4; TRBD1 aligns across 7 bases. V trimming: 3 bases; J trimming: 7 bases; junction bases outside the gene matches: 12. The CDR3 sequence is 16 residues long. The V gene's germline CDR1 is MGHRA and CDR2 YSYEKL. The CDR3 bases are TGCGCCAGCAGCCAGGACAGGTTCTCGGAACGGAACATTCAGTACTTC. Translating gives CASSQDRFSERNIQYF.

The J gene is TRBJ2-1, the V gene TRBV19; perhaps TRBD2 as D (6 bases). CDR1 is LNHDA, CDR2 SQIVND, per germline (reference sequence). CDR3 length: 18 residues. V was shortened by 7 bases and J by 9 bases, with 31 bases between the two germline ends. The CDR3 nucleotides read TGTGCCAGTACCCCTTTACCCCAGCGGGCCGGCTTAAAGATTGAGCAGTTCTTC. Translated, it gives CASTPLPQRAGLKIEQFF.

This clonotype was observed a few times. This rearrangement joins TRBV5-8 to TRBJ1-6; TRBD1 might be the D (5 bases). CDR3 length equals 14 residues. V shed 1 base and J shed 10 bases, with 12 bases lying between them. The germline gives CDR1 SGHTS, CDR2 YDEGEE. The DNA for the CDR3 is TGTGCCAGCAGCTTGAGGCCAGGGCGATCACCCCTCCACTTT. It encodes CASSLRPGRSPLHF. The variable domain in full, with the rest retrieved from reference TRBV5-8 and TRBJ1-6, is EAGVTQSPTHLIKTRGQQATLRCSPISGHTSVYWYQQALGLGLQFLLWYDEGEERNRGNFPPRFSGRQFPNYSSELNVNALELEDSALYLCASSLRPGRSPLHFGNGTRLTVT.

The table lists this clonotype with many counts. The V and J genes are TRBV7-6 and TRBJ1-1, with 10 bases matching TRBD1. The length of the CDR3 is 17 residues. The V and J ends lost 5 bases and 0 bases, in that order; junction bases with no gene match: 9. Germline V gene lookup returns CDR1 SGHVS and CDR2 FNYEAQ. The CDR3 DNA follows: TGTGCCAGCAGCGCCGGACAGGGGGGTCCAATGAACACTGAAGCTTTCTTT. It codes for CASSAGQGGPMNTEAFF. The full variable domain, in which reference TRBV7-6 and TRBJ1-1 provide the parts outside the CDR3, is GAGVSQSPRYKVTKRGQDVALRCDPISGHVSLYWYRQALGQGPEFLTYFNYEAQQDKSGLPNDRFSAERPEGSISTLTIQRTEQRDSAMYRCASSAGQGGPMNTEAFFGQGTRLTVV.

The table lists this clonotype with many counts. The J gene is TRBJ2-7, the V gene TRBV28, with 9 bases matching TRBD1. V was clipped by 5 bases and J by 5 bases; unmatched bases: 10. The CDR3 has 15 residues. The germline CDR1 and CDR2 sequences are MDHEN and SYDVKM. CDR3 nucleotides: TGTGCCAGCAGTGCTCCCGGGACAGGGATGGACGAGCAGTACTTC. Translating gives CASSAPGTGMDEQYF.

This clonotype was counted at least ten times. The chain carries TRBV20-1 and TRBJ1-1; D ambiguous. The V and J ends lost 3 bases and 3 bases respectively, with 11 bases between them. There are 13 residues in the CDR3. Germline CDR1 DFQATT, CDR2 SNEGSKA (reference sequence). In DNA form, the CDR3 reads TGCAGTGCTAGGAGCAACGGATACACTGAAGCTTTCTTT. Residues: CSARSNGYTEAFF.

The gene calls are TRBV27 and TRBJ2-2, with no clear D. The CDR3 sequence is 14 residues long. Deletions cut 4 bases from V and 2 bases from J, with 8 bases between. Germline CDR1 is MNHEY and CDR2 is SMNVEV (reference sequence). Here the CDR3 DNA reads TGTGCCAGCAGTTGGTTTACAAACACCGGGGAGCTGTTTTTT. Protein sequence: CASSWFTNTGELFF.

This clonotype turned up a few times. The chain has TRBV4-2 and TRBJ2-1; weak D call: TRBD2 (6 bases). Germline CDR1 LGHNA, CDR2 YNFKEQ. CDR3 length: 12 residues. V lost 0 bases, J lost 12 bases, and 9 bases lay in between. The CDR3 sequence: CASSQEWDLQFF. For the CDR3, the DNA is TGTGCCAGCAGCCAAGAATGGGACTTGCAGTTCTTC.

This clonotype was detected many times. The chain uses TRBV5-1 and TRBJ1-1; 8 nucleotides agree with TRBD1. Germline CDR1 is SGHRS and CDR2 is YFSETQ. Trimming at V came to 0 bases and at J to 5 bases, leaving 6 bases not matched to a gene. The length of the CDR3 is 15 residues. The CDR3: CASSLADHRGTEAFF. The DNA for the CDR3 is TGCGCCAGCAGCTTGGCCGATCACAGGGGGACTGAAGCTTTCTTT.

The chain is built from TRBV7-6 and TRBJ2-3; 10 nucleotides line up with TRBD2. V trimming: 1 base; J trimming: 0 bases; junction bases outside the gene matches: 4. The CDR3 covers 17 residues. Germline lookup yields CDR1 SGHVS and CDR2 FNYEAQ. The CDR3 DNA follows: TGTGCCAGCAGCTTAGTCAGCGGGGGGGGGAGCACAGATACGCAGTATTTT. Encoded protein: CASSLVSGGGSTDTQYF. Together with reference TRBV7-6 and TRBJ2-3, the CDR3 gives the full variable domain: GAGVSQSPRYKVTKRGQDVALRCDPISGHVSLYWYRQALGQGPEFLTYFNYEAQQDKSGLPNDRFSAERPEGSISTLTIQRTEQRDSAMYRCASSLVSGGGSTDTQYFGPGTRLTVL.

This clonotype came up a few times. The V call is TRBV6-5, the J call TRBJ2-7; TRBD2 matches 7 bases. Germline V CDR1 and CDR2: MNHEY, SVGAGI. V lost 6 bases to trimming and J lost 3 bases; unmatched junction nucleotides: 8. The CDR3 extends over 14 amino acids. For the CDR3, the DNA is TGTGCCAGCAGCTTAAGGACTAGTTTCTACGAGCAGTACTTC. Its translation: CASSLRTSFYEQYF.

The rearrangement uses TRBV28 and TRBJ2-7; 13 bases agree with TRBD2. Germline assignment: CDR1 MDHEN and CDR2 SYDVKM. The V gene end was trimmed by 5 bases and the J gene end by 7 bases; junction bases not matched to a gene: 8. The length of the CDR3 is 15 residues. CDR3 region: CASSKLAGGPWEQYF. CDR3 sequence (DNA): TGTGCCAGCAGTAAACTAGCGGGAGGGCCATGGGAGCAGTACTTC.

This clonotype occurred many times. V gene TRBV5-1 combines with J gene TRBJ2-3; 12 positions agree with TRBD2. The germline gives CDR1 SGHRS, CDR2 YFSETQ. The trim removed 3 bases at V and 10 bases at J, leaving 15 bases unmatched. This CDR3 comprises 17 residues. This CDR3 is CASSSSTSGRFPIAQYF. The CDR3 DNA reads as TGCGCCAGCAGCTCCTCTACTAGCGGGAGGTTCCCAATAGCGCAGTATTTT.

This chain joins TRBV20-1 and TRBJ2-2; TRBD2 matches 9 bases. Looked up from germline, CDR1 is DFQATT and CDR2 is SNEGSKA (reference sequence). CDR3 length: 15 residues. Unmatched junction bases numbered 5, after V lost 0 bases and J lost 6 bases. The DNA for the CDR3 is TGCAGTGCTAGAGATAGCGGGAGAAGGGCCGGGGAGCTGTTTTTT. It codes for CSARDSGRRAGELFF.

The V call is TRBV6-6, the J call TRBJ2-7; no firm D call. Trimming took 7 bases from V and 0 from J, leaving 7 bases between them. Per the germline V gene, CDR1 is MNHNY and CDR2 is SVGAGI (reference sequence). The CDR3 is 12 amino acids. The CDR3 bases are TGTGCCAGCACTGGCGACTCCTACGAGCAGTACTTC. This translates into CASTGDSYEQYF.

A few counts support this clonotype. The chain uses TRBV24-1 and TRBJ2-3, with D unclear. Germline CDR1 KGHDR, CDR2 SFDVKD. Trimming left V 5 bases short and J 2 bases short, with 10 bases between. The CDR3 spans 14 residues. The CDR3 sequence is CATSARQATDTQYF. The DNA of the CDR3 is TGTGCCACCAGTGCGCGGCAGGCCACAGATACGCAGTATTTT.

There are a few counts of this clonotype. This chain uses TRBV28 with TRBJ2-4, with D perhaps TRBD1 (6 bases). Germline V gene lookup returns CDR1 MDHEN and CDR2 SYDVKM. V gave up 8 bases and J gave up 4 bases, with 18 bases separating them. The CDR3 has 15 residues. The CDR3 sequence: CASENRERSKNIQYF. The CDR3 nucleotides are TGTGCCAGCGAAAACAGGGAAAGGAGTAAAAACATTCAGTACTTC.

V usage is TRBV28 and J usage is TRBJ1-2, with a weak D call TRBD1 (6 bases). The CDR3 has 13 amino acids. The V and J ends lost 2 bases and 4 bases respectively, with 8 bases between them. From germline, CDR1 is MDHEN and CDR2 SYDVKM. CDR3 residues: CASSLDRFYGYTF. CDR3 nucleotide sequence: TGTGCCAGCAGTTTAGACAGGTTCTATGGCTACACCTTC.